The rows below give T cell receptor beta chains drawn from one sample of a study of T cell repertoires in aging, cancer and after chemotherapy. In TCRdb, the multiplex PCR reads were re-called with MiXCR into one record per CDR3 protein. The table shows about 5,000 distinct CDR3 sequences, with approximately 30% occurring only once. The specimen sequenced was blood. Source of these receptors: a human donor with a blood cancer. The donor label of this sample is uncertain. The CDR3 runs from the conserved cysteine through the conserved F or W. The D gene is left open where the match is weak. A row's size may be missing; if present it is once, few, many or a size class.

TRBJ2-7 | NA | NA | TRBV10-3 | TGTGCCAGCAGTTGGACGGGGAGCTCCTACGAGCAGTACTTC | CASSWTGSSYEQYF
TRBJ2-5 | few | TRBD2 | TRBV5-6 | TGTGCCAGCAGCTCTAGCGGGGGGGCCTTGACCCAGTACTTC | CASSSSGGALTQYF
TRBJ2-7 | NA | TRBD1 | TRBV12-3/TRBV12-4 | TGTGCCAGCAGTTTACCGGGACAGGGCACCGACGAGCAGTACTTC | CASSLPGQGTDEQYF
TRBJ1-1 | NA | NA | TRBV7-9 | TGTGCCAGCAGCTTAGGGGCAGTTGAAGCTTTCTTT | CASSLGAVEAFF
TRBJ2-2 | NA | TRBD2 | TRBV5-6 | TGTGCCAGCAGCTTAGGTGGTTTGGCGGGGGGCACCGGGGAGCTGTTTTTT | CASSLGGLAGGTGELFF
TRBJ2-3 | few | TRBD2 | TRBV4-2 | TGTGCCAGCAGCCAGGTTAGCGGGAGTGCCGCAGATACGCAGTATTTT | CASSQVSGSAADTQYF
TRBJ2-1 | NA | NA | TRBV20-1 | TGCAGTGCTAGAGATGCGGGGGCGGGAGCGCTGACTCTTGGATCCTACAATGAGCAGTTCTTC | CSARDAGAGALTLGSYNEQFF
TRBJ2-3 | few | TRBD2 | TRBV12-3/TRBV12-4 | TGTGCCAGCGGTCGGACTAGCGGTAGCACAGATACGCAGTATTTT | CASGRTSGSTDTQYF
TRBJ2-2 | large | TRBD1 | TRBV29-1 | TGCAGCGTGGACAGGGGGTTCGGGGAGCTGTTTTTT | CSVDRGFGELFF
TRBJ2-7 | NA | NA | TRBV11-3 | TGTGCCAGCAGCTCTGCCTACGAGCAGTACTTC | CASSSAYEQYF
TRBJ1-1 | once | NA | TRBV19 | TGTGCCAGTACACCATCCGGGCTGAACACTGAAGCTTTCTTT | CASTPSGLNTEAFF
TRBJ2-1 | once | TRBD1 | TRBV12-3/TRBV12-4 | TGTGCCAGCAGGAGCCCGGACAGGGGCAATGAGCAGTTCTTC | CASRSPDRGNEQFF
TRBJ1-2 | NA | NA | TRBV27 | TGTGCCAGCAGTTCTTTACACTTTGCGTGCGGCGCGTATGGCTACACCTTC | CASSSLHFACGAYGYTF
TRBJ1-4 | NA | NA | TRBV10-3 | TGTGCCATCAGTAGAGGGGAGGGTAATGAAAAACTGTTTTTT | CAISRGEGNEKLFF
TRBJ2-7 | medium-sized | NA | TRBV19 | TGTGCCAGTAGTATTGGGGGAAACTACGAGCAGTACTTC | CASSIGGNYEQYF
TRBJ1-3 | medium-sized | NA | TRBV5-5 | TGTGCCAGCAGCGTGAGGGGTGGAAACACCATATATTTT | CASSVRGGNTIYF
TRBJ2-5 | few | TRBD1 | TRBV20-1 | TGCAGTGCTAGGAGAATACAGGGGGCGAACCTCCAAGAGACCCAGTACTTC | CSARRIQGANLQETQYF
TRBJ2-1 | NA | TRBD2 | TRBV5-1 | TGCGCCACCCACCCCTTAGCGGGGTCCACCTACAATGAGCAGTTCTTC | CATHPLAGSTYNEQFF
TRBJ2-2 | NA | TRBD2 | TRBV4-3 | TGCGCCAGCAGCCAACCTAGACTAGCGGGGGGCGCGAACACCGGGGAGCTGTTTTTT | CASSQPRLAGGANTGELFF
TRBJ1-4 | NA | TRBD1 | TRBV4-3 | TGCGCCAGCAGCTACAGGGGTAGGGGTGAAAAACTGTTTTTT | CASSYRGRGEKLFF
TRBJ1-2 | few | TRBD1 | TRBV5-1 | TGCGCCAGCAGTCCCGGACAGGGGCGGGGCTACACCTTC | CASSPGQGRGYTF
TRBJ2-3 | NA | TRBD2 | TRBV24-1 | TGTGCCACCAGTGATACACGACTAGCGGGGGATGAAGATACGCAGTATTTT | CATSDTRLAGDEDTQYF
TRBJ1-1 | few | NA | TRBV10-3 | TGTGCCATCAGTGAGTCCAGGTTCCCCCCTGAAGCTTTCTTT | CAISESRFPPEAFF
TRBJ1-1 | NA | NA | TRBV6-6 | TGTGCCAGCAACGAGGGTGTGACTGAAGCTTTCTTT | CASNEGVTEAFF
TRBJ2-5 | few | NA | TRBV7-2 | TGTGCCAGCAGCTTAGGCGTTTGGGGGGGCGGGGAGACCCAGTACTTC | CASSLGVWGGGETQYF
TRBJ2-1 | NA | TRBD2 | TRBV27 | TGTGCCAGCAGTGGGGGGGGGGGTGAGCAGTTCTTC | CASSGGGGEQFF
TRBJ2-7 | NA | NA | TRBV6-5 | TGTGCCAGCAGTTACTTTGGAGGGGGCAAAGACGAGCAGTACTTC | CASSYFGGGKDEQYF
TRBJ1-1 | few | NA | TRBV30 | TGTGCCTGGAGTTCCAGGCCCCCCCAGAAAGCTTTCTTT | CAWSSRPPQKAFF
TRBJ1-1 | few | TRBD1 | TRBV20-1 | TGCAGTGCTAGGGAAGGGTCAGGGGGCACTGAAGCTTTCTTT | CSAREGSGGTEAFF
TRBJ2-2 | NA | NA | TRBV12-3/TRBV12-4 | TGTGCCAGCAGTGGGGTGGGGAAGGCCGGGGAGCTGTTTTTT | CASSGVGKAGELFF
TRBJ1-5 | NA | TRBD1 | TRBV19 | TGTGCCAGTAGTGGAAAAAGGCAGGGGGGGAATAGCAATCAGCCCCAGCATTTT | CASSGKRQGGNSNQPQHF
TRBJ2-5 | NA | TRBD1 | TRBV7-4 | TGTGCCAGCAGCTTAGATCGGGGGACAGGGGCAGAGACCCAGTACTTC | CASSLDRGTGAETQYF